This TCR beta chain was sequenced in a study of OX40 agonist ivuxolimab in advanced cancers. As for the study in general: In this trial design, patients received ivuxolimab intravenously at 0.01 to 10 mg/kg every 2 weeks.

This clone was observed once. Antigen specificity is unknown. Whole-study findings and limits: Partial responders receiving 0.1-3.0 mg/kg showed among the lowest clonal expansion.

Per germline, CDR1 MGHRA and CDR2 YSYEKL. The CDR3 is 16 amino acids. V was clipped by 2 bases and J by 4 bases, with 15 bases between them. The protocol was immunoSEQ multiplex PCR, while the TCRdb copy is restricted to in-frame clones and leaves out a portion. The sample contains roughly 60,000 clones, roughly 80% of which appear only once. The sequence derives from an adult with an advanced solid tumor such as melanoma, head and neck, liver or kidney cancer. The sequenced sample was CD4+ or CD8+ T cells sorted from blood, obtained in a trial of the OX40 agonist ivuxolimab. The chain carries TRBV4-1 and TRBJ2-1; D might be TRBD1 (5 bases). In DNA, the CDR3 is TGCGCCAGCAGCCAAATGTCTTGGACAATTTACAATGAGCAGTTCTTC. It yields the protein CASSQMSWTIYNEQFF.